The clone carrying this TCR beta chain showed up just a few times. The target antigen is unknown. The data stem from a study of response to subunit inactivated influenza vaccine. Study-wide findings and caveats: The authors put forward the suggestion that each seasonal influenza vaccination may bring in only a limited number of new T cells.

TCRdb used MiXCR to reprocess the RT-PCR reads, holding one entry per CDR3 protein. The profile shows about 170,000 distinct CDR3 sequences, approximately 12% of them singletons. The CDR3 totals 15 residues. Unmatched junction bases numbered 4, after V lost 5 bases and J lost 0 bases. CDR1 SGHVS and CDR2 FNYEAQ come from the germline V gene. A further study also used this sample, focusing on T cells expressing NK-cell markers. That source reports: Beta-chain TCR cDNA was generated via 5'RACE template switching with UMIs. Roughly six of the donors carried dominant NKG2C+ clonotypes that took up roughly 1.0-8% of their CD8+ T cells.

This chain uses TRBV7-6 with TRBJ1-5, with 7 bases lining up with TRBD1. This receptor was taken from a man in his fifties or sixties who received an inactivated influenza vaccine. Material: CD8+ T cells sorted from PBMCs, obtained about 11 days after vaccination. The CDR3 region is CASSEDRNSNQPQHF. CDR3 sequence (DNA): TGTGCCAGCAGCGAGGACAGGAATAGCAATCAGCCCCAGCATTTT.